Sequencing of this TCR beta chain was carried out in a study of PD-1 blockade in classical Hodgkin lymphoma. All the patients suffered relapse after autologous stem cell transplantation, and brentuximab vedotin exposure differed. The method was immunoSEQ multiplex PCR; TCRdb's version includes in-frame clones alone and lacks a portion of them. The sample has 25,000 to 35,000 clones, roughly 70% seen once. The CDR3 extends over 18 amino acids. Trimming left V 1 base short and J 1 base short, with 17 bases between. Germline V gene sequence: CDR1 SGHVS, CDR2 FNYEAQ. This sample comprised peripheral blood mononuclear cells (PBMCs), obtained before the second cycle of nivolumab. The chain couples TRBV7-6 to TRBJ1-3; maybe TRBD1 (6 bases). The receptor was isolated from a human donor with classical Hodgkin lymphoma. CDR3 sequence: CASSLEGAGEWSGNTIYF. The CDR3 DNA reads TGTGCCAGCAGCTTAGAAGGGGCAGGGGAATGGTCTGGAAACACCATATATTTT. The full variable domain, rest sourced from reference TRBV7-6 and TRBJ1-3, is GAGVSQSPRYKVTKRGQDVALRCDPISGHVSLYWYRQALGQGPEFLTYFNYEAQQDKSGLPNDRFSAERPEGSISTLTIQRTEQRDSAMYRCASSLEGAGEWSGNTIYFGEGSWLTVV.